This T cell receptor gamma chain was sequenced in a study of gamma-delta chains in newborns, infants, children. Study context: Innate gammadelta T cells reportedly expand polyclonally right after birth, driven by microbial exposure, per the title.

TCRdb re-called the reads via CATT. The table lists more than 550 gamma-chain clones, 35% to 50% of them singletons, with about a third in the top ten. From germline, CDR1 is GITISATS and CDR2 ISYDGTV (reference sequence). The V segment lost 1 base and the J segment 4 bases; nucleotides outside the gene matches: 1. The CDR3 contains 16 residues. This clone is labeled large. A read error is the likely source, as a far larger clone sits one nucleotide away. The identical CDR3 is also encoded by other nucleotide sequences in the sample. Material: blood. This chain connects TRGV9 to TRGJP. The TCR comes from a child who was a newborn, infant or young child, either healthy, febrile or measles-vaccinated (not recorded which). The CDR3 DNA reads TGTGCCTTGTGGGAGGTTCAAGAGTTGGGCAAAAAAATCAAGGTATTT. Its translation: CALWEVQELGKKIKVF.